The rows below give T cell receptor beta chains drawn from one sample of a study of Ad26.COV2.S vaccination and SARS-CoV-2 variants. Data came from immunoSEQ multiplex PCR; TCRdb stores just in-frame clones and leaves some out. Of under 550,000 clones in the sample, around nine tenths were seen once. Material: peripheral blood, obtained in a trial of Ad26.COV2.S vaccine versus placebo. The receptors here all came from a person aged 18-60 years who received the Ad26.COV2.S COVID-19 vaccine or a placebo. Both conserved end residues are part of each CDR3. D genes are given only for firm matches. Size is omitted from some rows. Given values are once, few, many or a class for expanded clones.

D | J | size | V | DNA | CDR3
NA | TRBJ2-2 | NA | TRBV3-1/TRBV3-2 | TGTGCCAGCAGCGTAAGACAGCCCGCGAACACCGGGGAGCTGTTTTTT | CASSVRQPANTGELFF
NA | TRBJ1-1 | NA | TRBV18 | TGTGCCAGCTCACCACGATCGGGGGGCAGTACTGAAGCTTTCTTT | CASSPRSGGSTEAFF
NA | TRBJ1-1 | NA | TRBV7-9 | TGTGCCAGCAGCTTAGCACATAACACTGAAGCTTTCTTT | CASSLAHNTEAFF
NA | TRBJ1-1 | NA | TRBV10-3 | TGTGCCATCAGTGAGTCTATTGGGGGGAACACTGAAGCTTTCTTT | CAISESIGGNTEAFF
NA | TRBJ2-3 | NA | TRBV18 | TGTGCCAGCTCACCACCGGTATCAGATACGCAGTATTTT | CASSPPVSDTQYF
NA | TRBJ2-2 | NA | TRBV19 | TGTGCCAGTAGTGAATCCCAGGGGAGATACACCGGGGAGCTGTTTTTT | CASSESQGRYTGELFF
TRBD1 | TRBJ2-6 | NA | TRBV6-2/TRBV6-3 | TGTGCCAGCAGTTCTCACAGGGGTCGGAACCCTGGGGCCAACGTCCTGACTTTC | CASSSHRGRNPGANVLTF
NA | TRBJ2-1 | NA | TRBV11-3 | TGTGCCAGCAGCCCGGGGGAAGGGTATAATGAGCAGTTCTTC | CASSPGEGYNEQFF
NA | TRBJ1-1 | once | TRBV2 | TGTGCCAGCCTTCAAGACACTGAAGCTTTCTTT | CASLQDTEAFF
NA | TRBJ1-6 | NA | TRBV30 | TGTGCCTGGGGTCGAGGGGGGAATAATTCACCCCTCCACTTT | CAWGRGGNNSPLHF
NA | TRBJ1-5 | NA | TRBV7-6 | TGTGCCAGCAGCCACAGTTCGGGGCTCAATCAGCCCCAGCATTTT | CASSHSSGLNQPQHF
TRBD2 | TRBJ2-7 | NA | TRBV19 | TGTGCCAGTAGTCGGACTAGCGGGAGAATCCACGAGCAGTACTTC | CASSRTSGRIHEQYF
NA | TRBJ2-7 | NA | TRBV21-1 | TGTGCCAGCAGCAAAGAGGTGACAGGGGGCGGATCCTACGAGCAGTACTTC | CASSKEVTGGGSYEQYF